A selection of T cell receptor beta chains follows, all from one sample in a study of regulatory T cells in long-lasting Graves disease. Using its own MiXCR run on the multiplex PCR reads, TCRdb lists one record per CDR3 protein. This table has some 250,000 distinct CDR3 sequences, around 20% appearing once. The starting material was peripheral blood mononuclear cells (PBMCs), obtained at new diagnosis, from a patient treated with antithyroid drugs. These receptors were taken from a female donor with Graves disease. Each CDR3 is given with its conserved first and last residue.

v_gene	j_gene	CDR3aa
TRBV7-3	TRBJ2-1	CASSLTSSGARNEQFF
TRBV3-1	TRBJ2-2	CASRPAGGRTGELFF
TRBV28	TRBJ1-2	CASRPDSNYGYTF
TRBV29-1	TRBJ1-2	CSVLGTGANYGYTF
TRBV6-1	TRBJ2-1	CASSEARLAGTLSSYNEQFF
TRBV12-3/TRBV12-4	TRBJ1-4	CASSPNRGQTEKLFF
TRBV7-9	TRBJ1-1	CASSGRPGQGNVVAFF
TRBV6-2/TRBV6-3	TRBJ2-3	CASSYIGGERDTQYF
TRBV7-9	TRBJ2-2	CASSFPGPARELFF
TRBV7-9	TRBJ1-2	CASRPGQGVDYGYTF
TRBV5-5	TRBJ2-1	CASCPLATYNEQFF
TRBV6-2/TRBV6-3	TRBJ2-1	CASSYATGTRGNEQFF
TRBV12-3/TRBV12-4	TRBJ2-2	CASSTNRGQDGELFF
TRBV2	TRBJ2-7	CTSRSGTANYEQYF
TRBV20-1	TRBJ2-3	CSAPRTGTDTQYF
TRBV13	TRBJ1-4	CASSLKIANEKLFF
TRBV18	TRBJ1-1	CASSPPQQPMNTEAFF
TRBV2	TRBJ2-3	CASRGGLSTDTQYF
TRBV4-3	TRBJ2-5	CASSQERLAGTYQETQYF
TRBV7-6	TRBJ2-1	CASSLEGTANNEQFF
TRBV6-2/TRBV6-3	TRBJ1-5	CASSSPGQGASRRGGEPQHF
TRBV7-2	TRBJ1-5	CASSQSPGGRQPQHF
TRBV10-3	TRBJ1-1	CAIKSQWNTEAFF
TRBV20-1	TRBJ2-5	CSARDYDRGKTQYF
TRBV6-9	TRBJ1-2	CASSYVPFRLDYGYTF
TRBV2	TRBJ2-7	CASSTTGTYEQYF
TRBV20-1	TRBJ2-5	CSASPDLASGGRETQYF
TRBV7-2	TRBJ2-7	CASSLMGQGSLYF
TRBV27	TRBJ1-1	CASSRPTGTNTEAFF
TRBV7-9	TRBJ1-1	CASSQGWLNTEAFF
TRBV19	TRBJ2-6	CASMGRGANVLTF
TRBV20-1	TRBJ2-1	CSALTGLPGSYDEQFF
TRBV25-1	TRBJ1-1	CASSEVLGEAFF
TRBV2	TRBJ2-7	CASGLAAYEQYF
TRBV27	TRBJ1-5	CASMGTDDQPQHF
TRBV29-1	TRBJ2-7	CSVVESNSYEQYF
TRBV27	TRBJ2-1	CASSFLGTSGGSSYNEQFF
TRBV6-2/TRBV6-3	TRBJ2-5	CASSYFLAGGETQYF
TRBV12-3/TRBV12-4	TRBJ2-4	CASRGYENIQYF
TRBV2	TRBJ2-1	CASSERTSRGEQFF